This T cell receptor beta chain originates from a study of beta chain features in type 1 diabetes (dated by TCRdb to 2017 to 2018). In terms of the full investigation: Patients and healthy donors did not differ in mean age, gender distribution, total cell number or subset yield. A total of some 100,000,000 sorted cells were examined across all samples, and a strong correlation was observed between cell number per subset and RNA yield. The study compared TCRB repertoires of sorted circulating CD4+ T cell subsets between recently diagnosed type 1 diabetes patients and matched healthy donors. Regulatory and stem cell-like memory subsets were obtained from only 8 patients and roughly eight healthy donors, while naive and central memory subsets were obtained from all 30 or so donors. The investigation overall reported the following: At VDJ recombination sites, patients with type 1 diabetes made fewer insertions and deleted more nucleotides, a pattern implying thymic rearrangement abnormalities. In all four CD4+ subsets, TCRB CDR3 length was moderately but significantly shorter in type 1 diabetes patients. PCR may preferentially amplify shorter templates, but because patient and control samples were amplified and corrected together, any resulting skew would affect both groups equally. HLA sub-analyses involved small numbers of individuals, so any influence of HLA type on TCRB rearrangement remained unresolved. Because cDNA was sequenced instead of genomic DNA, activated cells with high expression could be over-represented, although the groups did not differ in activation or CD3 levels. Naive, central memory and regulatory TCRB repertoires appeared to be more similar among patients than among healthy donors.

Per the germline V gene, SGHDT is the CDR1 and YYEEEE is the CDR2. V is clipped by 0 bases and J by 0 bases, and the sequence between their germline boundaries is 15 bases long. CDR3 length: 17 amino acids, cysteine to phenylalanine. Solely the CDR3 DNA is kept, with 51 bases framed from the first base. From each donor, a single peripheral blood sample of 100 to 150 mL on average was drawn into heparinised tubes. A BD FACSAria II and a panel including CD45RO, CCR7, CD25, CD127, CD95 and CD27 were used to sort naive, central memory, regulatory and stem cell-like memory CD4+ T cells. All sorted populations exceeded 98% purity. PBMCs were separated immediately by Lymphoprep density gradient centrifugation and were stained directly, without being cultured. To minimize batch effects, samples were stained and sorted in pairs, one healthy donor with one patient per experiment. Remarks on this clone: Its target antigen remains unknown. There are no base qualities to consult, and no much larger clone falls within one base.

The entire amount of isolated RNA was reverse transcribed using the High Capacity cDNA Reverse Transcription Kit, so the sequenced TCRB transcripts were expressed ones. Naive, central memory and regulatory T cell samples underwent deep immunoSEQ sequencing, averaging about 3.57 million total reads per sample. Sorted cells were lysed in RLT buffer, and RNA was extracted using DNase-treated RNeasy Micro or Mini kits according to cell number. Each cell subset was processed on its own to prevent cross-contamination, while patient and healthy donor samples were processed together. Using the immunoSEQ multiplex PCR, TCRB sequences were amplified from cDNA into 87-bp fragments spanning the CDR3 region. Sequencing of the amplicons was done on the Illumina HiSeq platform. Concerning the study's data processing: PCR bias was corrected computationally using synthetic template baselines, and reads within Hamming distance 2 were collapsed, with unmergeable singletons discarded. By aligning reads against IMGT, V, D and J genes, CDR3 length, and insertions or deletions at six rearrangement sites were assigned. Clonotype counts were normalized to sorted cell number within each subset before computing true diversity and Gini coefficients with the tcR R package. Repertoire sharing was quantified using the overlap coefficient calculated on TCRB nucleotide sequences. As a proxy for the pre-selection repertoire, out-of-frame TCRB sequences from naive cells were analyzed. In its TCRdb copy, this immuneACCESS table keeps in-frame sequences only and misses some clones. Where compared with another copy, unresolved V genes explain less than half of these, and the others have no known cause. That table gives V, J and clone size, and the DNA gave D and trimming. Recorded for this sample are over 600,000 clones; 9.5% to 15% of them occurred a single time. The top ten constitute 0.095% to 0.15% of the sample.

Here the chain combines TRBV5-6 and TRBJ2-5; a tentative D call is TRBD2 (5 bases match). The receptor's source is a man aged 25 to 40 with type 1 diabetes. Material: naive CD4+ T cells from blood. Sample cell subset or site, as interpreted from the label and publication: true naive CD4+ T cells. The sequenced DNA is TGTGCCAGCAGCTTGGCCTTGCGGCGCGGGTACCAAGAGACCCAGTACTTC. Translated, this gives CASSLALRRGYQETQYF.